The 12 T cell receptor beta chains listed next were all sequenced from one sample in a study of T cell responses to AZD1222 COVID-19 vaccine. Repertoires were generated with immunoSEQ multiplex PCR, while TCRdb's copy carries only in-frame clones and drops some. Seen here are under 130,000 clones, around 94% observed once, and the top ten hold less than 2.5%. This specimen was peripheral blood, taken on day 0 of AZD1222 vaccination. These receptors all stem from an adult in good health.

V usage is TRBV7-9 and J usage is TRBJ2-2, with 13 bases identical to TRBD2. This CDR3 is built from 18 residues. V trimming: 5 bases; J trimming: 5 bases; junction bases outside the gene matches: 11. From germline, CDR1 is SEHNR and CDR2 FQNEAQ (reference sequence). The CDR3 coding sequence is TGTGCCAGCAGCGGTACTAGCGGGAGGGCCCGGAATACCGGGGAGCTGTTTTTT. This encodes CASSGTSGRARNTGELFF.

The V gene is TRBV2, the J gene TRBJ1-5, with D unclear. The CDR3 has 19 residues. Germline values: CDR1 SNHLY, CDR2 FYNNEI. Trimming cost V 4 bases and J 0 bases, with 22 bases left between them. The CDR3 sequence is CASSGTPSRPLSSNQPQHF. CDR3 DNA: TGTGCCAGCAGTGGGACCCCCTCTCGGCCCCTCTCTAGCAATCAGCCCCAGCATTTT.

The genes are TRBV11-1 and TRBJ2-1; unclear D gene. Germline V CDR1 and CDR2: SGHAT, FQDESV (reference sequence). Trimming stripped 4 bases from V and 0 bases from J, with 10 bases between. The CDR3 loop spans 15 amino acids. CDR3 protein: CASSSSGPSYNEQFF. The CDR3 DNA reads TGTGCCAGCAGCTCCTCCGGGCCCTCCTACAATGAGCAGTTCTTC.

The chain has TRBV30 and TRBJ2-7; D gene ambiguous. V was clipped by 0 bases and J by 2 bases, with 8 bases between them. In germline, CDR1 is GTSNPN, CDR2 SVGIG (reference sequence). This CDR3 has 13 residues. The CDR3: CAWSVVPPYEQYF. The CDR3 DNA reads as TGTGCCTGGAGTGTGGTTCCCCCCTACGAGCAGTACTTC.

This clone was recorded only once. The J gene is TRBJ1-1, the V gene TRBV19; perhaps TRBD1 as D (6 bases). Germline V gene lookup returns CDR1 LNHDA and CDR2 SQIVND (reference sequence). The CDR3 has 14 residues. Trimming pared 8 bases from V and 1 base from J, leaving 14 bases between. In nucleotides, the CDR3 is TGTGCCAGTGGGGCAGGGACATCGAACACTGAAGCTTTCTTT. Translation gives CASGAGTSNTEAFF.

This clone turned up a few times. The chain is built from TRBV18 and TRBJ1-5, with 9 bases aligning to TRBD1. Germline V gene sequence: CDR1 KGHSH, CDR2 LQKENI. V lost 4 bases, J lost 6 bases, and 16 bases stayed unmatched. The CDR3 is 18 amino acids. CDR3 region: CASSHIRTGTGKGQPQHF. The CDR3 DNA follows: TGTGCCAGCTCACATATTCGGACCGGGACAGGGAAAGGTCAGCCCCAGCATTTT.

Written as DNA, the CDR3 is TGCAGTGCTAGTGGGACAGCCGAGGGAGAGACCCAGTACTTC. Translation: CSASGTAEGETQYF. V is TRBV20-1 and J is TRBJ2-5; 7 bases fit TRBD1. This CDR3 is built from 14 residues. V lost 3 bases to trimming and J lost 4 bases; unmatched junction nucleotides: 8. The germline gives CDR1 DFQATT, CDR2 SNEGSKA (reference sequence).

The V gene is TRBV6-5, the J gene TRBJ2-3; no clear D. There are 14 residues in the CDR3. From germline, CDR1 is MNHEY and CDR2 SVGAGI. V lost 0 bases, J lost 4 bases, and 8 bases lay in between. This CDR3 reads CASSYSGGADTQYF. CDR3 nucleotides: TGTGCCAGCAGTTACTCAGGCGGAGCAGATACGCAGTATTTT.

The chain recombines TRBV6-1 with TRBJ2-1, with TRBD2 matching 11 bases. This CDR3 contains 19 residues. Germline V gene lookup returns CDR1 MNHNS and CDR2 SASEGT. Unmatched junction bases numbered 11, after V lost 4 bases and J lost 0 bases. The CDR3 DNA follows: TGTGCCAGCAGTGCACGAACTAGCGGGGGCTCTAGCTCCTACAATGAGCAGTTCTTC. It is translated as CASSARTSGGSSSYNEQFF.

The chain is built from TRBV7-2 and TRBJ2-4; D gene unclear. Germline CDR1 and CDR2: SGHTA and FQGNSA. The V gene lost 1 base and the J gene lost 2 bases, with 12 bases spanning the gap. The CDR3 loop spans 16 amino acids. DNA for the CDR3: TGTGCCAGCAGCTTAGATCCCGCAGGCACCAAAAACATTCAGTACTTC. It encodes CASSLDPAGTKNIQYF.

The V gene is TRBV7-9, the J gene TRBJ1-6, with 8 positions matching TRBD1. The CDR3 spans 14 residues. The V gene's germline CDR1 is SEHNR and CDR2 FQNEAQ (reference sequence). V lost 6 bases and J lost 9; bases outside the gene matches: 7. The chain's CDR3 is CASRQQGEISPLHF. The CDR3 DNA reads TGTGCCAGCAGACAACAGGGGGAAATTTCACCCCTCCACTTT.

The CDR3 sequence is CASSEGEVNIQYF. DNA for the CDR3: TGTGCCAGCAGTGAAGGGGAGGTCAACATTCAGTACTTC. This chain uses TRBV6-1 with TRBJ2-4; TRBD2 is a possible D gene (6 bases). CDR1 is MNHNS, CDR2 SASEGT, per germline. The CDR3 totals 13 residues. The V and J ends lost 1 base and 7 bases respectively, with 8 bases between them.